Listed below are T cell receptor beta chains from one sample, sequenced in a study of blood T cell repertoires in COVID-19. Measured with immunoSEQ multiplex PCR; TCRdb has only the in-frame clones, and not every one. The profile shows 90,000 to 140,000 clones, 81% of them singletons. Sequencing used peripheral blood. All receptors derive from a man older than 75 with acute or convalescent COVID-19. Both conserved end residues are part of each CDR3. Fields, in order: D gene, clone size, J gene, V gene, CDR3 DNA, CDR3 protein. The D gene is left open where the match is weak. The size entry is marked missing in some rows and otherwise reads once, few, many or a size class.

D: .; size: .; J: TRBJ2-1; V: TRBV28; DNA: TGTGCCAGCAGTTTAGGGCAGGGGAGCTCCTACAATGAGCAGTTCTTC; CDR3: CASSLGQGSSYNEQFF
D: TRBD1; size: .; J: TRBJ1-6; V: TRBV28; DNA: TGTGCCAGCAGCCAGAGACAGGGCAGCTCCTATAATTCACCCCTCCACTTT; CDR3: CASSQRQGSSYNSPLHF
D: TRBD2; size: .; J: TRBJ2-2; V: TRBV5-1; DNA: TGCGCCAGCAGCGTGGGACTAGCGGGAGTCCCCAACACCGGGGAGCTGTTTTTT; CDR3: CASSVGLAGVPNTGELFF
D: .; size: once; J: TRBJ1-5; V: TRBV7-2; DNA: TGTGCCAGCAGCCTGGCAGGGGAATTGGACCAGCCCCAGCATTTT; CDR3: CASSLAGELDQPQHF
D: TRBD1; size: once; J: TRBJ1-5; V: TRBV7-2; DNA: TGTGCCAGCAGCTTAGTGGGGACAGGGGGGCAGCCCCAGCATTTT; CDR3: CASSLVGTGGQPQHF
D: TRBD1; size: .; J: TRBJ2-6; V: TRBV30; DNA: TGTGCCTGGGGGACAGGAGTCTCTGGGGCCAACGTCCTGACTTTC; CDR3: CAWGTGVSGANVLTF
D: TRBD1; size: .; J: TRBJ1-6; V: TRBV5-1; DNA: TGCGCCAGCAGCGCAGGAGGGACAGAAAATTCACCCCTCCACTTT; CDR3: CASSAGGTENSPLHF
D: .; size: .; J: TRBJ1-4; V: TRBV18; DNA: TGTGCCAGCTCACCCCAACAGGGAACTAATGAAAAACTGTTTTTT; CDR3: CASSPQQGTNEKLFF
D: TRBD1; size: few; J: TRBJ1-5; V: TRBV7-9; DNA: TGTGCCAGCAGCGTCGACAGGGGCGGAAATCAGCCCCAGCATTTT; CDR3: CASSVDRGGNQPQHF
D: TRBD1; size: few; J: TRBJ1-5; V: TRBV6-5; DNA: TGTGCCAGCAGACGGGGACAGTATAGCAATCAGCCCCAGCATTTT; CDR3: CASRRGQYSNQPQHF
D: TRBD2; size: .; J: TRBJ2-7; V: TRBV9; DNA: TGTGCCAGCAGCCCCCATCCGTTGGGGGGGACCTACGAGCAGTACTTC; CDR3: CASSPHPLGGTYEQYF
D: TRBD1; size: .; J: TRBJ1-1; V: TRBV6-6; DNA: TGTGCCAGCAGTTACTCGAGGGACAGGGGCCATGAAGCTTTCTTT; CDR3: CASSYSRDRGHEAFF
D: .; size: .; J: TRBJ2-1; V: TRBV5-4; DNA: TGTGCCAGCAGCTTGGCTACAGGGTCCAAACAAAAGCAGTTCTTC; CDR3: CASSLATGSKQKQFF
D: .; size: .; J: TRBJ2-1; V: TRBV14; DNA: TGTGCCAGCAGCCAACACTCGACACTCTACAATGAGCAGTTCTTC; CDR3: CASSQHSTLYNEQFF
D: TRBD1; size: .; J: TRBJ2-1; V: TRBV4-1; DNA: TGCGCCAGCAGCCTGGGACAGCAATACAATGAGCAGTTCTTC; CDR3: CASSLGQQYNEQFF
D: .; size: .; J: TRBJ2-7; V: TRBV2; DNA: TGTGCCAGCGGCAGGTTAACCGAGCAGTACTTC; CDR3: CASGRLTEQYF
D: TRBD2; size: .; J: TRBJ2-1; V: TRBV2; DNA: TGTGCCAGCAGCCCTTCACTAGCGGGACTCTACAATGAGCAGTTCTTC; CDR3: CASSPSLAGLYNEQFF
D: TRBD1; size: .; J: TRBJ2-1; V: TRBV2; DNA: TGTGCCAGCAGGGATGGGACAGGGGTCTACAATGAGCAGTTCTTC; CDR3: CASRDGTGVYNEQFF
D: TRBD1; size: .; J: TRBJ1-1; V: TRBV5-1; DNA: TGCGCCAGCAGCTTGCACGACGGGACAGGGGGTAAAGCTTTCTTT; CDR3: CASSLHDGTGGKAFF
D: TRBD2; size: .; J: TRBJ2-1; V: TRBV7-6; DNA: TGTGCCAGCAGCCGCCCTCAGGCGGGAGGGCCGAATGAGCAGTTCTTC; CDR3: CASSRPQAGGPNEQFF
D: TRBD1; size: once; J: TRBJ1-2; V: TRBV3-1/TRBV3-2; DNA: TGTGCCAGCAGCCAAGCGGACAGGGATAACTATGGCTACACCTTC; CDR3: CASSQADRDNYGYTF
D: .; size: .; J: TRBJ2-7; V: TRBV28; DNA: TGTGCCAGCAGTTTGCGATACGAGCAGTACTTC; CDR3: CASSLRYEQYF
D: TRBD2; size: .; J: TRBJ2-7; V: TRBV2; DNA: TGTGCCAGCATCGCCGATGGGACTAGCGGTCCTTACTTC; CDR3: CASIADGTSGPYF
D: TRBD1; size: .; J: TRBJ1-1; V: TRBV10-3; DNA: TGTGCCATCACCGCGACAGGGAGCACTGAAGCTTTCTTT; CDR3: CAITATGSTEAFF
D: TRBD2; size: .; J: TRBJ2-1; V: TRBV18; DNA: TGTGCCAGCTCACAAGGGACTACCCACAATGAGCAGTTCTTC; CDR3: CASSQGTTHNEQFF
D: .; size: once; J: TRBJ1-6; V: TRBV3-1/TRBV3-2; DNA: TGTGCCAGCAGCCAAGTCCTACAGTATAATTCACCCCTCCACTTT; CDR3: CASSQVLQYNSPLHF
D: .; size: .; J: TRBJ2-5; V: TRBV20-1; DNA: TGCAGTGCTAGTGAAGGAGGGGAAGAGACCCAGTACTTC; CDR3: CSASEGGEETQYF
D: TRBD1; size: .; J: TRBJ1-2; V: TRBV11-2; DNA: TGTGCCAGCAGCTGGACAGGCGGCTATGGCTACACCTTC; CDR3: CASSWTGGYGYTF
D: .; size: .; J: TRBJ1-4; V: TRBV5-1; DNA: TGCGCCAGCAGCTTCGGACAAGTACCGGCAACTAATGAAAAACTGTTTTTT; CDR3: CASSFGQVPATNEKLFF
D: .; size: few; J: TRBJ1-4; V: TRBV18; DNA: TGTGCCAGCTCAACCTCAGGGGATACGGGTGAAAAACTGTTTTTT; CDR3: CASSTSGDTGEKLFF
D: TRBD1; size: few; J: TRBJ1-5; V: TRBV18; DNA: TGTGCCAGCTCACCGACAGGGAACCAGCCCCAGCATTTT; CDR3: CASSPTGNQPQHF
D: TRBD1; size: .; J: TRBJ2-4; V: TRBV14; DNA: TGTGCCAGCAGCCAAGGAACAGGGGGCGCGTACGGGGTCAAAAACATTCAGTACTTC; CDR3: CASSQGTGGAYGVKNIQYF
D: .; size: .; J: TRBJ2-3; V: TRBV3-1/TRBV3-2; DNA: TGTGCCACCGGTCCGAGAGACACAGATACGCAGTATTTT; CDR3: CATGPRDTDTQYF
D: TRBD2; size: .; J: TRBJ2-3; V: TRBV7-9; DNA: TGTGCCAGCAGCTTAGGACCGACTAGCGGAAGCACAGATACGCAGTATTTT; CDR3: CASSLGPTSGSTDTQYF
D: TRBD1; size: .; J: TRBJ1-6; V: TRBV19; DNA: TGTGCCAGTAATGGGGGTAGGACAGGGGTTGAGGGTTCTAATTCACCCCTCCACTTT; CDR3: CASNGGRTGVEGSNSPLHF
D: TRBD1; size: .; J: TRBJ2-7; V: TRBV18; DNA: TGTGCCAGCTCATCCCTACAAGGGACAGGAGACTCCTACGAGCAGTACTTC; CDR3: CASSSLQGTGDSYEQYF
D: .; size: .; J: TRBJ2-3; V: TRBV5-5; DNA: TGTGCCAGCATTAGGCGGGACTCTCTCCGAGGCACAGATACGCAGTATTTT; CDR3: CASIRRDSLRGTDTQYF
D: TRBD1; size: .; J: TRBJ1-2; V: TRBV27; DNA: TGTGCCAGCAGTCGATCCGGGACAGGACTGTACTACACCTTC; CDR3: CASSRSGTGLYYTF
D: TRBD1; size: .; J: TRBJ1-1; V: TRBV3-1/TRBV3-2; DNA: TGTGCCAGCAGCCATGTACAGGGGTCTGAAGCTTTCTTT; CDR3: CASSHVQGSEAFF
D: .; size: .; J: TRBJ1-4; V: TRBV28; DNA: TGTGCCAGCAGTTTAGAAGTGCGACTCGGGGGAAAACTGTTTTTT; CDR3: CASSLEVRLGGKLFF
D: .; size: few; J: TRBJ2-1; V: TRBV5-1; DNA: TGCGCCAGCAGCTTGGGCGCAGGGGCCTACAATGAGCAGTTCTTC; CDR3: CASSLGAGAYNEQFF
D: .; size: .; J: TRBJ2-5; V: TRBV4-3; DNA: TGCGCCAGCAGCCATGTCAGCGGGCGCACCCAGTACTTC; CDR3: CASSHVSGRTQYF
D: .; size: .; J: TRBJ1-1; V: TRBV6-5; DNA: TGTGCCAGCAGCAGGGACACCCACCTGGCGATAGAAGCTTTCTTT; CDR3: CASSRDTHLAIEAFF
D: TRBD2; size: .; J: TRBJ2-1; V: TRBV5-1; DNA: TGCGCCAGCAGCTTTAGCGGGGGAACCTACAATGAGCAGTTCTTC; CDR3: CASSFSGGTYNEQFF
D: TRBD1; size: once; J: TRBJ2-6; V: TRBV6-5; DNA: TGTGCCAGCAGTTGGGACAGGCTCGTCCTGACTTTC; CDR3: CASSWDRLVLTF
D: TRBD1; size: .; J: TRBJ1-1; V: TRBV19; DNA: TGTGCCAGTAGACCCCAGACAGGGGGCTTTCTTATGAACACTGAAGCTTTCTTT; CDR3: CASRPQTGGFLMNTEAFF
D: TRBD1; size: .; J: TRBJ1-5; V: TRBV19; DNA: TGTGCCAGTAGTGTAGCCGGGACAGAGAATCAGCCCCAGCATTTT; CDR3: CASSVAGTENQPQHF
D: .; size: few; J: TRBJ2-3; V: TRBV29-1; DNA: TGCAGCGGCTATACCAGGGGTGTGGGGACAGATACGCAGTATTTT; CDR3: CSGYTRGVGTDTQYF